There are many counts of the clone carrying this T cell receptor (beta chain). Its antigen is undetermined. V was clipped by 4 bases and J by 8 bases, with 9 bases between them. Germline CDR1 and CDR2: SNHLY and FYNNEI. CDR3 length: 13 amino acids. The sample comes from a study of CD8+ T cells in alopecia areata. As for the study in general: Treated patients were given oral tofacitinib, which was dosed at 5 to 10 mg twice daily. Tofacitinib ran for 6 to 18 months before 6 months off drug. Study-wide findings and caveats: Lesional scalp, especially alopecia totalis/universalis, showed higher clonality than normal scalp.

cDNA prepared by RNA extraction and subsequent reverse transcription served as the template for sequencing. The protocol was immunoSEQ multiplex PCR, while the TCRdb copy is restricted to in-frame clones and leaves out a portion. This sample has 160,000 or so clones, with approximately 70% found just once. The specimen comprised CD8+ T cells sorted from blood, sampled at week 0. This receptor was identified in a human donor with alopecia areata. This chain uses TRBV2 with TRBJ1-6; D unclear. CDR3: CASSADGDSPLHF. In DNA form, the CDR3 reads TGTGCCAGCAGTGCAGATGGGGATTCACCCCTCCACTTT.